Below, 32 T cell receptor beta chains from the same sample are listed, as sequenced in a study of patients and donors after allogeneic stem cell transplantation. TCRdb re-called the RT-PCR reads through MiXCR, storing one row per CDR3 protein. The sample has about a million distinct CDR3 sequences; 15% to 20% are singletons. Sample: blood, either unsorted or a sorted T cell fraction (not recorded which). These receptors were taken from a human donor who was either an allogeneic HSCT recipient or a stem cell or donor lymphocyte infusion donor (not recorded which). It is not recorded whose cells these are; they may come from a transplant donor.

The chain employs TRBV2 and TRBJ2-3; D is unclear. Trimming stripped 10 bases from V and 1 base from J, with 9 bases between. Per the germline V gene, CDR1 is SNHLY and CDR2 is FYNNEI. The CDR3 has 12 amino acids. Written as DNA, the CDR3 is TGTGCCAACAATAAGGGCACAGATACGCAGTATTTT. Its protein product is CANNKGTDTQYF. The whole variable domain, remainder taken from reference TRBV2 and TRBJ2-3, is EPEVTQTPSHQVTQMGQEVILRCVPISNHLYFYWYRQILGQKVEFLVSFYNNEISEKSEIFDDQFSVERPDGSNFTLKIRSTKLEDSAMYFCANNKGTDTQYFGPGTRLTVL.

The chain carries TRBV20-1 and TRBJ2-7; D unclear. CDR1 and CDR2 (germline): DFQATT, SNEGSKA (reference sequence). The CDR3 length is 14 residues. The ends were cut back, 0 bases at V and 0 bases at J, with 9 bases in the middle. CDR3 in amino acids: CSARDVDGSYEQYF. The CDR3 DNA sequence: TGCAGTGCTAGAGATGTGGACGGCTCCTACGAGCAGTACTTC.

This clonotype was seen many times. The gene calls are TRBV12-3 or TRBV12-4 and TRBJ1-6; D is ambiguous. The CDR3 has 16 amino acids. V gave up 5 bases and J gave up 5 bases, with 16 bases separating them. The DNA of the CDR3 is TGTGCCAGCAGTCATAACCCACAGTCCGATAATTCACCCCTCCACTTT. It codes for CASSHNPQSDNSPLHF.

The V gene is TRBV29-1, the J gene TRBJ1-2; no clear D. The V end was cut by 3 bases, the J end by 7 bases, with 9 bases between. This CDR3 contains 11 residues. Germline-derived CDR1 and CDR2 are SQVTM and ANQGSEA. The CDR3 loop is CSVEAPSGYTF. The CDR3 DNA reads TGCAGCGTTGAGGCACCCAGTGGCTACACCTTC.

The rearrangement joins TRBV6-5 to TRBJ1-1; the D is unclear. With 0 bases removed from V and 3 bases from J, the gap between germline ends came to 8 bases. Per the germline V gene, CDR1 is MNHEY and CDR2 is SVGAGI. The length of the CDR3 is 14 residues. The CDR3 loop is CASSYSTRDTEAFF. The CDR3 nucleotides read TGTGCCAGCAGTTACTCGACTAGGGACACTGAAGCTTTCTTT.

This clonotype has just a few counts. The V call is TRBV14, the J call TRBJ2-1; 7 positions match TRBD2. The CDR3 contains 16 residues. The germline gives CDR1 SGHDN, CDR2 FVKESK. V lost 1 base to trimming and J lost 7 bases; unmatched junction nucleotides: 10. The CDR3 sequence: CASSQVRASGKNEQFF. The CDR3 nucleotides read TGTGCCAGCAGCCAAGTCAGGGCTAGCGGAAAGAATGAGCAGTTCTTC.

The CDR3 nucleotides are TGTGCCAGCAGTGACAATACGAAGCCGGGTGTCAACGAGCAGTACTTC. It yields the protein CASSDNTKPGVNEQYF. The chain joins TRBV2 to TRBJ2-7, with D unclear. CDR1 and CDR2 from the germline V gene are SNHLY and FYNNEI. The CDR3 sequence is 16 residues long. V shed 3 bases and J shed 5 bases, with 20 bases lying between them.

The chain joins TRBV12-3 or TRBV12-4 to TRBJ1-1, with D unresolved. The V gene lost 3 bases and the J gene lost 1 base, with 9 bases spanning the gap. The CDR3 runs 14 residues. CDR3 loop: CASSLVRTNTEAFF. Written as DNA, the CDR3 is TGTGCCAGCAGTTTGGTTAGGACGAACACTGAAGCTTTCTTT.

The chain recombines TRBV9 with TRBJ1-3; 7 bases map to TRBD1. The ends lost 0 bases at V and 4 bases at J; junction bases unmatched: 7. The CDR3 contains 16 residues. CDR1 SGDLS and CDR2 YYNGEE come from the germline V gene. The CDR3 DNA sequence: TGTGCCAGCAGCGTAGGCGGGACAGCACTAGGAAACACCATATATTTT. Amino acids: CASSVGGTALGNTIYF.

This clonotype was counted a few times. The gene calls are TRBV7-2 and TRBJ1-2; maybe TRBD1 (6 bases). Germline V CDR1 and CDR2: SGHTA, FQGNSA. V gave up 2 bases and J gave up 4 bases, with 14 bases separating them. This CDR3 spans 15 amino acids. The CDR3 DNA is TGTGCCAGCAGCTTAAGACAGGACGGAGTCTATGGCTACACCTTC. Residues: CASSLRQDGVYGYTF.

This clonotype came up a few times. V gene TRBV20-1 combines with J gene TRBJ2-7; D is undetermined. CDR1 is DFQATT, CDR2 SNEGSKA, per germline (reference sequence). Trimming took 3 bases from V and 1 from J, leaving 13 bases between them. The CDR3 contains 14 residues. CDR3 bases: TGCAGTGCTAGGAACAGCCAATATTCCTACGAGCAGTACTTC. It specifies CSARNSQYSYEQYF.

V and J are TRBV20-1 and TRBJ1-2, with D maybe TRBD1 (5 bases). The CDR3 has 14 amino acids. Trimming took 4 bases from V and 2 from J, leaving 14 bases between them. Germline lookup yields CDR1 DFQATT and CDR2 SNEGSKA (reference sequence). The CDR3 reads CSAIPGTENYGYTF. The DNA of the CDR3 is TGCAGTGCTATACCTGGGACGGAAAACTATGGCTACACCTTC.

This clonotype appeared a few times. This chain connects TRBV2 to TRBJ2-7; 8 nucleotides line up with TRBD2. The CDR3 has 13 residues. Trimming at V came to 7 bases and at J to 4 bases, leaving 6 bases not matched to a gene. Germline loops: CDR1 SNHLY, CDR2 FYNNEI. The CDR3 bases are TGTGCCAGCACCAGCCGGGAGGGGTACGAGCAGTACTTC. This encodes CASTSREGYEQYF.

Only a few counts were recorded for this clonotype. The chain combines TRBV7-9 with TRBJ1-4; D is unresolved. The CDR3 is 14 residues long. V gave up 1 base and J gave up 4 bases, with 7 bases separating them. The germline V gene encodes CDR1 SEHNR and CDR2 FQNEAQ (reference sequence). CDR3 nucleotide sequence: TGTGCCAGCAGCTTAGAAACTTATAATGAAAAACTGTTTTTT. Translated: CASSLETYNEKLFF. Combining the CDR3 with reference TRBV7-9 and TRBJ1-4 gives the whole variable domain DTGVSQNPRHKITKRGQNVTFRCDPISEHNRLYWYRQTLGQGPEFLTYFQNEAQLEKSRLLSDRFSAERPKGSFSTLEIQRTEQGDSAMYLCASSLETYNEKLFFGSGTQLSVL.

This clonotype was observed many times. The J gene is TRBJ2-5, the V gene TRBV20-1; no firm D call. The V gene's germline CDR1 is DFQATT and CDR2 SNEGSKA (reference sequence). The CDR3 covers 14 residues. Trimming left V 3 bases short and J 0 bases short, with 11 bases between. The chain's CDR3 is CSARADPYQETQYF. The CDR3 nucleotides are TGCAGTGCTAGGGCAGACCCGTACCAAGAGACCCAGTACTTC.

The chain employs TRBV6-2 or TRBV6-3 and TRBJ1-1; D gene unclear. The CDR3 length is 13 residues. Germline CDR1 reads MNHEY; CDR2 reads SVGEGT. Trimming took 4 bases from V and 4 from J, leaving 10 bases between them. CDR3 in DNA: TGTGCCAGCAGTTTTAATGAGGGCACTGAAGCTTTCTTT. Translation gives CASSFNEGTEAFF.

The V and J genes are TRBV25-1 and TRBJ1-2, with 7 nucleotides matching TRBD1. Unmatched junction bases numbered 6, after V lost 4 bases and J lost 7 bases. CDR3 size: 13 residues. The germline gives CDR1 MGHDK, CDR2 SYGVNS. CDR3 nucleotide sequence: TGTGCCAGCAGTGTAGGGGGCGTCCGTGGCTACACCTTC. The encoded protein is CASSVGGVRGYTF.

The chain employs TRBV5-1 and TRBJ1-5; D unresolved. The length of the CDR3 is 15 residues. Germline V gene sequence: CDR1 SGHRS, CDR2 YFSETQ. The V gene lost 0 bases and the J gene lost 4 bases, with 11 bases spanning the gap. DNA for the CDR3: TGCGCCAGCAGCTTGGGAGCCGGGTCGAATCAGCCCCAGCATTTT. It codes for CASSLGAGSNQPQHF.

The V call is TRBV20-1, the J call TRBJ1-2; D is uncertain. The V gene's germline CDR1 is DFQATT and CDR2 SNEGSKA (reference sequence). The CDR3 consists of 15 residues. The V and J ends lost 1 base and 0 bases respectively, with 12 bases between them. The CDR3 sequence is CSARVAQNANYGYTF. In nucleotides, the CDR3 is TGCAGTGCTAGAGTGGCGCAGAATGCTAACTATGGCTACACCTTC.

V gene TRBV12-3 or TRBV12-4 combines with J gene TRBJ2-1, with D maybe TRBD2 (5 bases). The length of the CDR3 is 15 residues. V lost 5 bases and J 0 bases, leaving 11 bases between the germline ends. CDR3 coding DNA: TGTGCCAGCAGTGCTCGGAGGCGCTCCTACAATGAGCAGTTCTTC. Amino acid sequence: CASSARRRSYNEQFF.

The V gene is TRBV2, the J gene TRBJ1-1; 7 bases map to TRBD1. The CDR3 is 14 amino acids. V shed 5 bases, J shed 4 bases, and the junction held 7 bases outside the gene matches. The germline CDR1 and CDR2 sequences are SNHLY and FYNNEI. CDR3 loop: CASSQQGPATEAFF. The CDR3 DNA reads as TGTGCCAGCAGTCAACAGGGGCCGGCCACTGAAGCTTTCTTT. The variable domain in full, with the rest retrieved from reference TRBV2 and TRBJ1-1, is EPEVTQTPSHQVTQMGQEVILRCVPISNHLYFYWYRQILGQKVEFLVSFYNNEISEKSEIFDDQFSVERPDGSNFTLKIRSTKLEDSAMYFCASSQQGPATEAFFGQGTRLTVV.

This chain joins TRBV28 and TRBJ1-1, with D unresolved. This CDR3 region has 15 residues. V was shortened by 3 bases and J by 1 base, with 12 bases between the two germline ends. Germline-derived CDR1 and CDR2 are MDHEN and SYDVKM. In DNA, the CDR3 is TGTGCCAGCAGTTTGCCACGTACCGGGAACACTGAAGCTTTCTTT. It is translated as CASSLPRTGNTEAFF.

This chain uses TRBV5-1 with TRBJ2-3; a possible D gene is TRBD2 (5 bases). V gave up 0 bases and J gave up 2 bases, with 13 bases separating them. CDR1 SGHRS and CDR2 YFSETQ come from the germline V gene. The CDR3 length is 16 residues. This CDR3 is CASSLGLATLTDTQYF. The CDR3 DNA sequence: TGCGCCAGCAGCTTGGGTCTAGCTACCCTCACAGATACGCAGTATTTT.

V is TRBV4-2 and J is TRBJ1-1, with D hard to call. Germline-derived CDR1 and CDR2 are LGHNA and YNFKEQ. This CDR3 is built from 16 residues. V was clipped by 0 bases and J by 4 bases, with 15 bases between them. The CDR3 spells CASSQDELGIGTEAFF. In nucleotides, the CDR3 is TGTGCCAGCAGCCAAGATGAGCTGGGGATCGGCACTGAAGCTTTCTTT.

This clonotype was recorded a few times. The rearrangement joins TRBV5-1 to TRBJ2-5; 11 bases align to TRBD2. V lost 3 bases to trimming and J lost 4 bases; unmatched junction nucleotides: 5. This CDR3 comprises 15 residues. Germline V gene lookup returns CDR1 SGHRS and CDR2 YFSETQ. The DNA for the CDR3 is TGCGCCAGCAGCTCCCGACTAGCGGGAACAGAGACCCAGTACTTC. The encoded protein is CASSSRLAGTETQYF. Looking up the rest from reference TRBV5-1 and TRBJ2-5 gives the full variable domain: KAGVTQTPRYLIKTRGQQVTLSCSPISGHRSVSWYQQTPGQGLQFLFEYFSETQRNKGNFPGRFSGRQFSNSRSEMNVSTLELGDSALYLCASSSRLAGTETQYFGPGTRLLVL.

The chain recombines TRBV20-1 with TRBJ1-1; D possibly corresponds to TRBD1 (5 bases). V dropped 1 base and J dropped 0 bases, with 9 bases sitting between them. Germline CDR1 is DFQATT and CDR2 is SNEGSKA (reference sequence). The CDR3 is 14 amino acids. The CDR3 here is CSARGGRMNTEAFF. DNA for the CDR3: TGCAGTGCTAGAGGGGGACGGATGAACACTGAAGCTTTCTTT.

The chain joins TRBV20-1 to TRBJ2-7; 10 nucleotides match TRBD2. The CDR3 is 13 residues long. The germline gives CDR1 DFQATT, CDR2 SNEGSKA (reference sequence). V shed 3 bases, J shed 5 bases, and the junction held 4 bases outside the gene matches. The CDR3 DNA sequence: TGCAGTGCTAGTGCGAGCGGGAGGGACGAGCAGTACTTC. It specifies CSASASGRDEQYF.

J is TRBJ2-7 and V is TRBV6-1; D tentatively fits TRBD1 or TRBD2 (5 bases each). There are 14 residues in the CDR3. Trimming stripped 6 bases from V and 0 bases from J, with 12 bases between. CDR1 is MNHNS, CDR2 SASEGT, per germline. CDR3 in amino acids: CASSRDGNSYEQYF. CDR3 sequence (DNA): TGTGCCAGCAGCCGGGACGGGAACTCCTACGAGCAGTACTTC.

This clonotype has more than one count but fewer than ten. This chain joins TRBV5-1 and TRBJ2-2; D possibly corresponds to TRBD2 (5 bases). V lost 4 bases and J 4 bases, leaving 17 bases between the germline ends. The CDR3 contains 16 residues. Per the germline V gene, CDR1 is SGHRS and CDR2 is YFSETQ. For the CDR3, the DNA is TGCGCCAGCAGCCTACTAGTGTCGTGGAGCACCGGGGAGCTGTTTTTT. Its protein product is CASSLLVSWSTGELFF.

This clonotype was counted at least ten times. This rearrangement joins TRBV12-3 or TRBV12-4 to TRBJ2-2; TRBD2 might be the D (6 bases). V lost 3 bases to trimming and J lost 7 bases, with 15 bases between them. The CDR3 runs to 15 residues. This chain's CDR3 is CASSFNGGPIGELFF. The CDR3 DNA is TGTGCCAGCAGTTTCAATGGAGGGCCGATCGGGGAGCTGTTTTTT.

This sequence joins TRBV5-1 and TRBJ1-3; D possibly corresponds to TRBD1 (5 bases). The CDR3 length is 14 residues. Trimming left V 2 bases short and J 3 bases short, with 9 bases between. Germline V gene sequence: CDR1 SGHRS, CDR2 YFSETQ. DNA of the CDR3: TGCGCCAGCAGCTTCGGGGGAGATGGAAACACCATATATTTT. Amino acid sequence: CASSFGGDGNTIYF.

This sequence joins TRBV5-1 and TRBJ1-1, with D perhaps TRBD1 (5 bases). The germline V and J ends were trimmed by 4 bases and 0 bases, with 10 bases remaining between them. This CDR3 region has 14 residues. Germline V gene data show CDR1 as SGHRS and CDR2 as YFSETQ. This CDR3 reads CASSSPDMNTEAFF. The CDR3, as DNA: TGCGCCAGCAGCAGCCCGGACATGAACACTGAAGCTTTCTTT. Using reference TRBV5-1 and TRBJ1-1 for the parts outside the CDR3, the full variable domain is KAGVTQTPRYLIKTRGQQVTLSCSPISGHRSVSWYQQTPGQGLQFLFEYFSETQRNKGNFPGRFSGRQFSNSRSEMNVSTLELGDSALYLCASSSPDMNTEAFFGQGTRLTVV.